This TCR beta chain was identified during a study of cytomegalovirus exposure and HLA in healthy donors. Overall study: Later analysis reported that the 120 or so validation repertoires shared the platform of the 500 to 850 first-cohort repertoires. Study findings and constraints: The tendency of first-cohort TCR clusters to co-occur in the 120 or so validation repertoires was the finding of a later analysis. Altogether, about 160 TCR beta chains were recorded as cytomegalovirus-associated. Rare sequences made up most TCRs, while some public TCRs were found in many donors.

Per the germline V gene, CDR1 is SGHDN and CDR2 is FVKESK. The CDR3 is 16 amino acids. The trim removed 4 bases at V and 7 bases at J, leaving 11 bases unmatched. Notes on this clone: What it recognizes is unknown.

Only in-frame clones appear in the TCRdb table, and some are missing; sequencing was by immunoSEQ multiplex PCR. The sample includes almost 200,000 clones, about 81% of them seen just once. The rearrangement joins TRBV14 to TRBJ2-1; 9 bases agree with TRBD1. Input material: PBMCs. The receptor's source is a woman in her 30s in good health and CMV-seronegative. CDR3: CASSPGTGGVRNEQFF. Written as DNA, the CDR3 is TGTGCCAGCAGCCCCGGAACAGGGGGCGTCCGTAATGAGCAGTTCTTC.